Presented here are 30 T cell receptor beta chains from one specimen sequenced in a study of T cell repertoires in cytomegalovirus infection. Their specific antigens are unknown. One entry per CDR3 protein, called by TCRdb with MiXCR from the reads. The table lists about 220,000 distinct CDR3 sequences, about 38% of them singletons. The sample was CD8+ T cells from cultured PBMCs, taken from culture after CMV antigen stimulation. These receptors all stem from a human donor in good health (CMV status not recorded). Some clones in this sample may be carry-over from other donors' samples.

This clonotype showed up many times. V usage is TRBV20-1 and J usage is TRBJ1-2; possibly TRBD1 for D (6 bases). With 5 bases removed from V and 8 bases from J, the gap between germline ends came to 18 bases. The V gene's germline CDR1 is DFQATT and CDR2 SNEGSKA (reference sequence). CDR3 size: 13 residues. In nucleotides, the CDR3 is TGCAGTGCTCCTGGGTGGGGGGCGCAGGGCTACACCTTC. The encoded protein is CSAPGWGAQGYTF.

V usage is TRBV27 and J usage is TRBJ2-1, with 7 bases lining up with TRBD1. This CDR3 is built from 18 residues. The germline V gene has CDR1 MNHEY and CDR2 SMNVEV (reference sequence). Germline trimming cut 0 bases from V and 0 bases from J; bases unmatched to any gene: 8. The CDR3 DNA is TGTGCCAGCAGTTTATCGAAAGGGGGCCCCGACTCCTACAATGAGCAGTTCTTC. Translating it yields CASSLSKGGPDSYNEQFF.

The chain couples TRBV7-9 to TRBJ2-7, with TRBD1 identical over 7 bases. V was pared by 5 bases and J by 4 bases, with 5 bases of the junction left unmatched. The germline CDR1 and CDR2 sequences are SEHNR and FQNEAQ (reference sequence). This CDR3 has 13 amino acids. The CDR3 protein is CASSQPGQYEQYF. The CDR3 nucleotides read TGTGCCAGCAGCCAACCGGGACAGTACGAGCAGTACTTC.

The V gene is TRBV12-3 or TRBV12-4, the J gene TRBJ1-6; possible D gene TRBD1, 5 bases. The V gene lost 4 bases and the J gene lost 8 bases, with 9 bases spanning the gap. The CDR3 has 13 residues. The CDR3 bases are TGTGCCAGCAGTTGGGGGTCCTATTCACCCCTCCACTTT. Protein sequence: CASSWGSYSPLHF.

The CDR3 loop reads CSVPGIPNNEQFF. The CDR3 DNA reads TGCAGCGTGCCGGGAATTCCTAACAATGAGCAGTTCTTC. The chain carries TRBV29-1 and TRBJ2-1; D possibly corresponds to TRBD2 (5 bases). CDR3 length equals 13 residues. Trimming shortened V by 6 bases and J by 5 bases, and 14 bases separated the two germline ends. Germline V CDR1 and CDR2: SQVTM, ANQGSEA.

The chain has TRBV19 and TRBJ1-2; no firm D call. V dropped 7 bases and J dropped 4 bases, with 13 bases sitting between them. Germline V gene sequence: CDR1 LNHDA, CDR2 SQIVND (reference sequence). The CDR3 is 13 residues long. The CDR3 is CASTLLDAYGYTF. In nucleotides, the CDR3 is TGTGCCAGTACCCTCCTGGACGCCTATGGCTACACCTTC.

This clonotype has a handful of counts. This rearrangement joins TRBV7-4 to TRBJ1-1, with 8 nucleotides matching TRBD1. V was clipped by 5 bases and J by 10 bases; unmatched bases: 9. Germline V gives CDR1 SGHVT, CDR2 SQSDAQ. This CDR3 spans 13 amino acids. CDR3 amino acids: CASSGGTGTSAFF. CDR3 bases: TGTGCCAGCAGCGGAGGGACAGGAACGTCAGCTTTCTTT.

V usage is TRBV6-5 and J usage is TRBJ1-1; D might be TRBD1 (6 bases). The length of the CDR3 is 14 residues. V was clipped by 0 bases and J by 11 bases, with 16 bases between them. Germline V CDR1 and CDR2: MNHEY, SVGAGI. The CDR3 is CASSYSEGGQGAFF. CDR3 sequence (DNA): TGTGCCAGCAGTTACTCGGAGGGGGGGCAGGGCGCTTTCTTT.

On this clonotype itself: This sequence may be a read error, since a much larger clone differs from it by one base. This chain connects TRBV7-2 to TRBJ2-1; TRBD2 might be the D (6 bases). CDR1 is SGHTA and CDR2 is FQGNSA in the germline V gene. The ends were cut back, 5 bases at V and 4 bases at J, with 27 bases in the middle. The CDR3 extends over 19 amino acids. The CDR3 DNA follows: TGTGCCAGCAGCCCTAGGAATTCTGGGCGGGGCCAAAAATACAATGAGCAGTTCTTC. Its protein product is CASSPRNSGRGQKYNEQFF.

Of note for this clonotype: Mismatch with germline at one junction end may stem from a read error. The CDR3 nucleotides are TGTGCCAGCAGCCCCGACCCAGGGTTTGGGTTTGTAAGCTTT. It specifies CASSPDPGFGFVSF. The rearrangement links TRBV7-2 to TRBJ1-1; the D gene is possibly TRBD1 (5 bases). CDR1 is SGHTA, CDR2 FQGNSA, per germline. The length of the CDR3 is 14 residues.

This clonotype was seen more than once but under ten times. The gene calls are TRBV7-9 and TRBJ2-2; 15 nucleotides match TRBD2. The V and J ends lost 8 bases and 3 bases, in that order; junction bases with no gene match: 7. In germline, CDR1 is SEHNR, CDR2 FQNEAQ (reference sequence). The CDR3 has 17 amino acids. CDR3 in amino acids: CASSWTSGGDYTGELFF. The CDR3 coding sequence is TGTGCCAGCTCTTGGACTAGCGGGGGGGATTACACCGGGGAGCTGTTTTTT.

The CDR3 nucleotides are TGTGCCAGCAGTCCCCGGCAGGCCTATAATTCACCCCTCCACTTT. As protein: CASSPRQAYNSPLHF. The chain uses TRBV7-4 and TRBJ1-6; D is uncertain. CDR3 size: 15 residues. Trimming cost V 6 bases and J 2 bases, with 11 bases left between them. Germline CDR1 and CDR2: SGHVT and SQSDAQ. The full variable domain, with the rest looked up from reference TRBV7-4 and TRBJ1-6, is GAGVSQSPRYKVAKRGRDVALRCDSISGHVTLYWYRQTLGQGSEVLTYSQSDAQRDKSGRPSGRFSAERPERSVSTLKIQRTEQGDSAVYLCASSPRQAYNSPLHFGNGTRLTVT.

The chain links TRBV6-1 to TRBJ2-5; D is possibly TRBD2 (6 bases). Trimming took off 3 bases at V and 5 bases at J, with 25 bases between the two ends. The germline V gene has CDR1 MNHNS and CDR2 SASEGT. The CDR3 spans 18 residues. The DNA for the CDR3 is TGTGCCAGCAGTGAGATGAACTGGGGTTTTGGTGGGAGGGAGACCCAGTACTTC. As protein: CASSEMNWGFGGRETQYF.

The chain is built from TRBV7-6 and TRBJ1-5, with 9 bases fitting TRBD1. Germline-derived CDR1 and CDR2 are SGHVS and FNYEAQ. Trimming took 0 bases from V and 4 from J; bases not matched to a gene: 1. This CDR3 contains 15 residues. The CDR3 DNA sequence: TGTGCCAGCAGCTTAGCCGGGACAGGGAATCAGCCCCAGCATTTT. It codes for CASSLAGTGNQPQHF.

The CDR3 DNA reads TGTGCCAGCGACGGGGCAGATACGCAGTATTTT. Its protein product is CASDGADTQYF. The V and J genes are TRBV7-6 and TRBJ2-3; TRBD2 is a possible D gene (5 bases). V dropped 8 bases and J dropped 4 bases, with 7 bases sitting between them. The CDR3 is made up of 11 amino acids. Germline CDR1 reads SGHVS; CDR2 reads FNYEAQ.

With regard to this clonotype: Germline is not matched at one junction end, which may reflect a read error. The chain links TRBV5-1 to TRBJ1-4, with D maybe TRBD1 (6 bases). CDR3 length equals 16 residues. Germline V CDR1 and CDR2: SGHRS, YFSETQ. CDR3: CATSGGSLSANEKLFF. CDR3 DNA: TGCGCCACCAGCGGGGGCAGCCTCTCGGCTAATGAAAAACTGTTTTTT. The whole variable domain, filled in from reference TRBV5-1 and TRBJ1-4, reads KAGVTQTPRYLIKTRGQQVTLSCSPISGHRSVSWYQQTPGQGLQFLFEYFSETQRNKGNFPGRFSGRQFSNSRSEMNVSTLELGDSALYLCATSGGSLSANEKLFFGSGTQLSVL.

The rearrangement joins TRBV2 to TRBJ2-2; 7 bases align to TRBD1. The germline V gene has CDR1 SNHLY and CDR2 FYNNEI. With V trimmed by 6 bases and J by 8 bases, 12 bases remained unmatched. There are 15 residues in the CDR3. In nucleotides, the CDR3 is TGTGCCAGCAGCCAGGACAGGCCTTCGGCTGGGGAGCTGTTTTTT. Encoded protein: CASSQDRPSAGELFF.

The chain's CDR3 is CASSQGPGGAEQYF. The CDR3 bases are TGCGCCAGCAGCCAAGGTCCTGGCGGGGCCGAGCAGTACTTC. The chain recombines TRBV4-1 with TRBJ2-7; TRBD2 might be the D (6 bases). Germline values: CDR1 MGHRA, CDR2 YSYEKL. The CDR3 covers 14 residues. V was cut by 1 base and J by 6 bases, with 13 bases left in between.

J is TRBJ2-7 and V is TRBV6-2 or TRBV6-3, with a possible D match to TRBD1 (5 bases). Deletions cut 6 bases from V and 2 bases from J, with 20 bases between. The CDR3 sequence is 16 residues long. Germline assignment: CDR1 MNHEY and CDR2 SVGEGT. The CDR3 is CASSQQASAVPYEQYF. The CDR3 DNA sequence: TGTGCCAGCAGCCAACAGGCTTCGGCGGTCCCCTACGAGCAGTACTTC.

This clonotype was seen at least ten times. This chain links TRBV7-8 with TRBJ2-4; D may be TRBD1 (6 bases). The CDR3 loop spans 16 amino acids. Germline V gives CDR1 SGHVS, CDR2 FQNEAQ. Trimming took 7 bases from V and 4 from J, leaving 20 bases between them. The chain's CDR3 is CASIPGQGSGKNIQYF. CDR3 in DNA: TGTGCCAGCATCCCTGGGCAGGGGTCAGGAAAAAACATTCAGTACTTC.

V and J are TRBV5-6 and TRBJ2-7; possible D gene TRBD1, 5 bases. V was trimmed by 0 bases and J by 0 bases, leaving 10 bases between them. The CDR3 length is 15 residues. In germline, CDR1 is SGHDT, CDR2 YYEEEE. In DNA, the CDR3 is TGTGCCAGCAGCTTGGGGACATATAGCTCCTACGAGCAGTACTTC. Translating gives CASSLGTYSSYEQYF.

The J gene is TRBJ1-2, the V gene TRBV7-9; D is perhaps TRBD1 (5 bases). The V end was cut by 3 bases, the J end by 8 bases, with 13 bases between. Germline CDR1 SEHNR, CDR2 FQNEAQ (reference sequence). The CDR3 contains 13 residues. In DNA form, the CDR3 reads TGTGCCAGCAGCTTTACGACCCGGGACGGCTACACCTTC. Translating it yields CASSFTTRDGYTF. Combining the CDR3 with reference TRBV7-9 and TRBJ1-2 gives the whole variable domain DTGVSQNPRHKITKRGQNVTFRCDPISEHNRLYWYRQTLGQGPEFLTYFQNEAQLEKSRLLSDRFSAERPKGSFSTLEIQRTEQGDSAMYLCASSFTTRDGYTFGSGTRLTVV.

The V and J genes are TRBV11-2 and TRBJ2-1, with 7 bases aligning to TRBD2. The J segment lost 8 bases and the V segment lost 6 bases, leaving 19 bases of the junction unmatched. CDR3 length: 17 residues. CDR1 and CDR2 (germline): SGHAT, FQNNGV. Here the CDR3 reads CASSRGGASVYTDEQFF. The CDR3 DNA follows: TGTGCCAGCAGTCGCGGGGGTGCTTCGGTATATACGGATGAGCAGTTCTTC.

The table lists this clonotype with a few counts. The chain combines TRBV20-1 with TRBJ2-1; D is ambiguous. The CDR3 has 13 residues. Germline V lookup: CDR1 DFQATT, CDR2 SNEGSKA (reference sequence). V was shortened by 4 bases and J by 4 bases, with 11 bases between the two germline ends. The CDR3 here is CSAILADYNEQFF. CDR3 DNA sequence: TGCAGTGCTATTTTAGCTGATTACAATGAGCAGTTCTTC.

This clonotype ranks as medium-sized (0.01 to 0.1%). The V and J genes are TRBV11-2 and TRBJ1-4; tentatively, D is TRBD1 (5 bases). Per the germline V gene, CDR1 is SGHAT and CDR2 is FQNNGV. V shed 5 bases and J shed 7 bases, with 11 bases lying between them. The CDR3 has 13 amino acids. The DNA of the CDR3 is TGTGCCAGCAGCCCCGGGACGGCTGAAAAACTGTTTTTT. Its protein product is CASSPGTAEKLFF. Full variable domain (rest looked up from reference TRBV11-2 and TRBJ1-4): EAGVAQSPRYKIIEKRQSVAFWCNPISGHATLYWYQQILGQGPKLLIQFQNNGVVDDSQLPKDRFSAERLKGVDSTLKIQPAKLEDSAVYLCASSPGTAEKLFFGSGTQLSVL.

The rearrangement uses TRBV4-2 and TRBJ2-1; 7 bases are a match to TRBD2. V lost 0 bases and J lost 6; bases outside the gene matches: 8. CDR1 is LGHNA and CDR2 is YNFKEQ in the germline V gene. The CDR3 is made up of 16 amino acids. The CDR3: CASSQEGLEAINEQFF. CDR3 DNA sequence: TGTGCCAGCAGCCAAGAAGGACTAGAAGCAATCAATGAGCAGTTCTTC.

J is TRBJ2-5 and V is TRBV27, with 7 bases that match TRBD1. Trimming removed 4 bases from V and 5 bases from J; junction bases left unmatched: 16. There are 17 residues in the CDR3. Per the germline V gene, CDR1 is MNHEY and CDR2 is SMNVEV (reference sequence). The CDR3 coding sequence is TGTGCCAGCAGTTCCGTTTTGATTGAACGGGACAGTGAGACCCAGTACTTC. Its protein is CASSSVLIERDSETQYF.

The chain uses TRBV30 and TRBJ1-4; D gene unclear. The germline CDR1 and CDR2 sequences are GTSNPN and SVGIG (reference sequence). Trimming took 5 bases from V and 0 from J, leaving 10 bases between them. The CDR3 is 14 residues long. In DNA form, the CDR3 reads TGTGCCTGGGCGACATCTGCAACTAATGAAAAACTGTTTTTT. It encodes CAWATSATNEKLFF.

This clonotype was observed a few times. CDR3 in amino acids: CSARDEPYEQYF. CDR3 nucleotides: TGCAGTGCTAGAGATGAGCCCTACGAGCAGTACTTC. The chain uses TRBV20-1 and TRBJ2-7; D remains unclear. Trimming took 0 bases from V and 2 from J, leaving 5 bases between them. Germline CDR1 and CDR2: DFQATT and SNEGSKA (reference sequence). This CDR3 has 12 residues.

The CDR3, as DNA: TGCAGTGCTCGAGCCGGGACAAGGGGGTGGAATTCACCCCTCCACTTT. As protein: CSARAGTRGWNSPLHF. The genes are TRBV20-1 and TRBJ1-6, with D possibly matching TRBD1 (6 bases). V was clipped by 5 bases and J by 7 bases, with 21 bases between them. Germline CDR1 is DFQATT and CDR2 is SNEGSKA (reference sequence). The CDR3 runs to 16 residues.